What follows are 13 T cell receptor beta chains derived from one specimen sequenced in a study of CD8 T cells in Susac syndrome (dated by TCRdb to the late 2010s). Library preparation employed the immunoSEQ multiplex PCR assay. RNA was extracted with the RNeasy kit and roughly 0.45 to 1 ug was reverse transcribed using random hexamers. TCRdb's own reprocessing of the public reads used fastp at Q25 and MiXCR and kept productive beta chains. Every distinct CDR3 protein forms one entry, paired with its most common genes and DNA. A total of under 200,000 distinct CDR3 sequences appear in this sample, around 94% of them only once. The top ten clonotypes cover 0.13% to 0.15% of the sample. The specimen sequenced was CD4+ T cells from PBMCs. The receptors derive from a human donor in good health.

This clonotype was counted only a few times. The rearrangement uses TRBV6-2 or TRBV6-3 and TRBJ2-1; no clear D. The CDR3 totals 11 residues. The V gene lost 2 bases and the J gene lost 6 bases, with 2 bases spanning the gap. CDR1 and CDR2 (germline): MNHEY, SVGEGT. The CDR3 DNA is TGTGCCAGCAGTTACCCCAATGAGCAGTTCTTC. Amino acids: CASSYPNEQFF.

The chain employs TRBV6-1 and TRBJ2-2; D is perhaps TRBD2 (6 bases). This CDR3 is 15 amino acids long. Trimming removed 1 base at V and 4 bases at J, with 10 bases between. Per the germline V gene, CDR1 is MNHNS and CDR2 is SASEGT. The CDR3 sequence: CASSEGWEVTGELFF. The CDR3 coding sequence is TGTGCCAGCAGTGAAGGTTGGGAGGTCACCGGGGAGCTGTTTTTT.

This chain uses TRBV21-1 with TRBJ2-5. TRBV21-1 is recorded as a pseudogene. CDR3 length: 13 residues. CDR3 sequence (DNA): TGTGCCAGCAGCAAAGGACACCAAGAGACCCAGTACTTC. Encoded protein: CASSKGHQETQYF.

This chain uses TRBV27 with TRBJ2-2, with TRBD1 matching 7 bases. This CDR3 has 14 amino acids. The V gene's germline CDR1 is MNHEY and CDR2 SMNVEV (reference sequence). Trimming removed 8 bases from V and 1 base from J; junction bases left unmatched: 4. Here the CDR3 reads CASGTAWNTGELFF. In nucleotides, the CDR3 is TGTGCCAGCGGGACAGCTTGGAACACCGGGGAGCTGTTTTTT.

The chain couples TRBV12-2 to TRBJ1-2. TRBV12-2 is a listed pseudogene. The CDR3 covers 13 residues. DNA for the CDR3: TGTGCAAGTCGCTTAGAGTACAGTTATGGCTACACCTTC. Protein product: CASRLEYSYGYTF.

In its sample, this clonotype was seen once. DNA for the CDR3: TGTGCCACCAGTGATGTTCTAGCGGCGTCCTACAATGAGCAGTTCTTC. Translated, it gives CATSDVLAASYNEQFF. The chain combines TRBV24-1 with TRBJ2-1, with 7 bases identical to TRBD2. This CDR3 has 16 residues. V lost 3 bases to trimming and J lost 1 base; unmatched junction nucleotides: 5. CDR1 is KGHDR, CDR2 SFDVKD, per germline.

J is TRBJ2-5 and V is TRBV9, with D maybe TRBD2 (6 bases). Trimming pared 4 bases from V and 1 base from J, leaving 11 bases between. The CDR3 loop spans 14 amino acids. Germline lookup yields CDR1 SGDLS and CDR2 YYNGEE. This chain's CDR3 is CASSRDSFQETQYF. The DNA of the CDR3 is TGTGCCAGCAGCCGGGACTCCTTCCAAGAGACCCAGTACTTC.

CDR3 region: CAWTGGQRYEQYF. The CDR3, as DNA: TGTGCCTGGACCGGGGGACAGCGCTACGAGCAGTACTTC. This chain joins TRBV30 and TRBJ2-7, with D possibly TRBD1 on 7 matching bases. With 4 bases removed from V and 3 bases from J, the gap between germline ends came to 13 bases. This CDR3 is 13 amino acids long. The V gene's germline CDR1 is GTSNPN and CDR2 SVGIG (reference sequence).

The genes are TRBV20-1 and TRBJ2-3, with 9 bases lining up with TRBD2. The germline CDR1 and CDR2 sequences are DFQATT and SNEGSKA (reference sequence). With V trimmed by 1 base and J by 4 bases, 3 bases remained unmatched. The CDR3 covers 14 residues. CDR3: CSARGGGGADTQYF. The CDR3 bases are TGCAGTGCTAGAGGTGGCGGGGGGGCAGATACGCAGTATTTT.

The chain links TRBV2 to TRBJ1-1; D may be TRBD1 (6 bases). This CDR3 has 13 residues. Trimming took 6 bases from V and 4 from J, leaving 12 bases between them. Germline loops: CDR1 SNHLY, CDR2 FYNNEI. CDR3 loop: CASRFTGPTEAFF. For the CDR3, the DNA is TGTGCCAGCAGGTTTACAGGGCCCACTGAAGCTTTCTTT.

This chain uses TRBV19 with TRBJ2-3, with TRBD1 matching 7 bases. After removal of 5 bases from V and 3 bases from J, the junction contained 8 bases not matched to a gene. This CDR3 has 15 residues. Germline V gives CDR1 LNHDA, CDR2 SQIVND (reference sequence). CDR3 nucleotide sequence: TGTGCCAGTAGTTGGAACAGGGGTACGACAGATACGCAGTATTTT. Translated, it gives CASSWNRGTTDTQYF.

The chain links TRBV30 to TRBJ2-1, with 9 bases identical to TRBD2. Losses at the gene ends were 5 bases for V and 6 bases for J; bases not matched to a gene: 11. CDR3 length equals 15 residues. Looked up from germline, CDR1 is GTSNPN and CDR2 is SVGIG (reference sequence). CDR3 residues: CAWAIWGTSLNEQFF. CDR3 DNA: TGTGCCTGGGCGATTTGGGGGACTAGCCTCAATGAGCAGTTCTTC.

Only one count was recorded for this clonotype. The chain recombines TRBV18 with TRBJ2-2; D gene unclear. Germline V gene sequence: CDR1 KGHSH, CDR2 LQKENI. This CDR3 region has 14 residues. The ends were cut back, 2 bases at V and 4 bases at J, with 8 bases in the middle. The CDR3 region has the DNA TGTGCCAGCTCACCAGCAGTGATCACCGGGGAGCTGTTTTTT. Translating gives CASSPAVITGELFF. The full variable domain, its missing parts supplied by reference TRBV18 and TRBJ2-2, is NAGVMQNPRHLVRRRGQEARLRCSPMKGHSHVYWYRQLPEEGLKFMVYLQKENIIDESGMPKERFSAEFPKEGPSILRIQQVVRGDSAAYFCASSPAVITGELFFGEGSRLTVL.